One sample yielded the 3 T cell receptor beta chains listed below, sequenced in a study of shared clonotypes between healthy human individuals. Sequencing was performed with immunoSEQ multiplex PCR; in TCRdb, only in-frame clones are kept and a portion is missing. The sample holds 2 million to 2.5 million clones, about 92% seen once. Sequenced sample: naive CD4+ T cells from PBMCs. Subset described: CD45RA+ positively selected. These receptor sequences come from a man aged 18 to 29 in good health. Some clones in this sample may be carry-over from other donors' samples.

This chain links TRBV6-5 with TRBJ2-3; 9 bases line up with TRBD2. The trim removed 0 bases at V and 4 bases at J, leaving 5 bases unmatched. The CDR3 loop spans 16 amino acids. Germline V gives CDR1 MNHEY, CDR2 SVGAGI. CDR3 sequence: CASSYSLREGPDTQYF. The CDR3 DNA reads as TGTGCCAGCAGTTACTCTCTGCGGGAGGGTCCAGATACGCAGTATTTT.

The CDR3 loop is CASSQSNNADTQYF. The CDR3, as DNA: TGCGCCAGCAGCCAAAGTAACAACGCAGATACGCAGTATTTT. The chain has TRBV4-1 and TRBJ2-3; D gene uncertain. The CDR3 is 14 residues long. Germline V CDR1 and CDR2: MGHRA, YSYEKL. V was pared by 2 bases and J by 4 bases, with 10 bases between.

The chain employs TRBV28 and TRBJ1-5; 7 bases map to TRBD1. V lost 2 bases to trimming and J lost 5 bases; unmatched junction nucleotides: 6. This CDR3 is 15 amino acids long. Germline V CDR1 and CDR2: MDHEN, SYDVKM. The CDR3 loop reads CASSLRQGRYQPQHF. CDR3 bases: TGTGCCAGCAGTTTACGACAGGGAAGGTATCAGCCCCAGCATTTT.